These 12 T cell receptor beta chains share one sample of origin, sequenced in a study of T cell repertoires in cytomegalovirus infection. TCRdb used MiXCR to reprocess the reads, holding one entry per CDR3 protein. The repertoire holds 450,000 to 650,000 distinct CDR3 sequences, with about 26% as singletons. Input material: PBMCs. Receptors originate from a human donor in good health (CMV status not recorded). Some clones in this sample may be carry-over from other donors' samples.

This clonotype was counted between two and nine times. The rearrangement joins TRBV11-2 to TRBJ2-3; D is undetermined. V gave up 1 base and J gave up 0 bases, with 8 bases separating them. From germline, CDR1 is SGHAT and CDR2 FQNNGV. The CDR3 sequence is 15 residues long. This CDR3 is CASSLGLDSTDTQYF. CDR3 bases: TGTGCCAGCAGCTTAGGGCTAGACAGCACAGATACGCAGTATTTT.

V usage is TRBV27 and J usage is TRBJ2-1, with D possibly matching TRBD1 (5 bases). The germline gives CDR1 MNHEY, CDR2 SMNVEV (reference sequence). This CDR3 contains 17 residues. The V end was cut by 5 bases, the J end by 9 bases, with 26 bases between. In DNA form, the CDR3 reads TGTGCCAGCAGTACACTCACAAGGGGATTTTCAGCCCCTGAGCAGTTCTTC. This translates into CASSTLTRGFSAPEQFF.

The chain is built from TRBV10-3 and TRBJ2-1; 11 bases are a match to TRBD2. In germline, CDR1 is ENHRY, CDR2 SYGVKD. Trimming removed 7 bases from V and 7 bases from J; junction bases left unmatched: 9. The CDR3 has 15 amino acids. DNA of the CDR3: TGTGCCATCAAGTCGTTAGCGGGAGGGCCGAATGAGCAGTTCTTC. It specifies CAIKSLAGGPNEQFF.

This clonotype was seen ten or more times. This rearrangement joins TRBV7-2 to TRBJ2-3; unclear D gene. In germline, CDR1 is SGHTA, CDR2 FQGNSA. The CDR3 runs 12 residues. V dropped 5 bases and J dropped 6 bases, with 9 bases sitting between them. This chain's CDR3 is CASSPARDTQYF. The CDR3 DNA sequence: TGTGCCAGCAGCCCAGCACGGGATACGCAGTATTTT.

This clonotype was observed a few times. The chain links TRBV19 to TRBJ2-1; tentatively, D is TRBD2 (5 bases). Germline CDR1 is LNHDA and CDR2 is SQIVND (reference sequence). V was cut by 4 bases and J by 8 bases, with 9 bases left in between. This CDR3 contains 12 residues. The CDR3 loop is CASSSREYEQFF. DNA of the CDR3: TGTGCCAGTAGTAGTCGGGAATATGAGCAGTTCTTC.

The genes are TRBV5-4 and TRBJ2-7; D is unresolved. CDR1 is SGHNT, CDR2 YYREEE, per germline (reference sequence). This CDR3 region has 13 residues. Trimming cost V 1 base and J 5 bases, with 10 bases left between them. The CDR3 coding sequence is TGTGCCAGCAGCTTGAGTCCCAGGCACGAGCAGTACGTC. Residues: CASSLSPRHEQYV.

The CDR3 sequence is CASSADRYQPQHF. As DNA, the CDR3 is TGTGCCAGCAGCGCCGACCGGTACCAGCCCCAGCATTTT. The rearrangement joins TRBV12-3 or TRBV12-4 to TRBJ1-5; D not certain. The CDR3 consists of 13 residues. The V end was cut by 6 bases, the J end by 7 bases, with 13 bases between.

The table lists this clonotype with a few counts. This chain uses TRBV6-5 with TRBJ2-2, with D possibly matching TRBD2 (5 bases). V was pared by 4 bases and J by 0 bases, with 12 bases between. Germline V lookup: CDR1 MNHEY, CDR2 SVGAGI. CDR3 length: 16 residues. CDR3 residues: CASSSRSSPNTGELFF. Here the CDR3 DNA reads TGTGCCAGCAGTTCCCGGTCTAGCCCGAACACCGGGGAGCTGTTTTTT.

This clonotype was seen only a few times. CDR3 coding DNA: TGCGCCAGCAGCCAGAAGGCTAGCGGGTGGGGGGGAAATGAGCAGTTCTTC. It is translated as CASSQKASGWGGNEQFF. The chain is built from TRBV4-3 and TRBJ2-1; 8 bases match TRBD2. Trimming cost V 3 bases and J 7 bases; bases outside gene matches: 14. The CDR3 loop spans 17 amino acids. Germline V lookup: CDR1 LGHNA, CDR2 YSLEER.

This clonotype has a count of ten or more. V gene TRBV7-6 combines with J gene TRBJ2-2; D might be TRBD1 (5 bases). The CDR3 covers 15 residues. The V gene lost 4 bases and the J gene lost 4 bases, with 13 bases spanning the gap. Looked up from germline, CDR1 is SGHVS and CDR2 is FNYEAQ. CDR3 loop: CASSSTGRGTGELFF. DNA of the CDR3: TGTGCCAGCAGCTCTACAGGTCGCGGCACCGGGGAGCTGTTTTTT. Full variable domain (remainder filled in from reference TRBV7-6 and TRBJ2-2): GAGVSQSPRYKVTKRGQDVALRCDPISGHVSLYWYRQALGQGPEFLTYFNYEAQQDKSGLPNDRFSAERPEGSISTLTIQRTEQRDSAMYRCASSSTGRGTGELFFGEGSRLTVL.

The gene calls are TRBV6-5 and TRBJ1-2; D is unclear. The germline V gene encodes CDR1 MNHEY and CDR2 SVGAGI. The CDR3 extends over 13 amino acids. Trimming shortened V by 6 bases and J by 8 bases, and 16 bases separated the two germline ends. The CDR3 coding sequence is TGTGCCAGCAGCCCCGCAGTGTCTGGAGGCTACACCTTC. Translating it yields CASSPAVSGGYTF.

The gene calls are TRBV18 and TRBJ2-3, with D unclear. V lost 7 bases to trimming and J lost 0 bases, with 8 bases between them. CDR1 is KGHSH, CDR2 LQKENI, per germline. The CDR3 runs to 13 residues. For the CDR3, the DNA is TGTGCCAGCTTGGACGGGAGCACAGATACGCAGTATTTT. It specifies CASLDGSTDTQYF.